These 22 T cell receptor beta chains originate from one sample sequenced in a study of vaccination and CD4 T cells after COVID-19. Treatment meaning: roughly nine-day PBMC culture with coronavirus spike peptide pools or control peptides (ViraFEST assay). Researchers collected the unexposed donor's CD4+ T cells before the COVID-19 pandemic (2011-2018). These receptors lack a known antigen. Once obtained from cultured CD4+ T cells, the DNA was sequenced using the Oncomine TCR Beta short-read assay. Genomic DNA was extracted from cultured CD4+ T cells. TCRdb called the PCR reads again in MiXCR, with one record for every CDR3 protein. The sample lists 10,000 or so distinct CDR3 sequences, 38% seen once, with approximately 14% in the top ten. The sequencing sample was made of CD4+ T cells from blood, cultured in vitro. The receptor source for this set is a human donor in good health.

This clonotype was seen just once. The gene calls are TRBV20-1 and TRBJ2-7, with D uncertain. This CDR3 spans 14 amino acids. The germline V gene has CDR1 DFQATT and CDR2 SNEGSKA (reference sequence). V was pared by 2 bases and J by 3 bases, with 14 bases between. The CDR3 region has the DNA TGCAGTGCTAGAAGCTACAAAAACAACTACGAGCAGTACTTC. It is translated as CSARSYKNNYEQYF.

The chain uses TRBV12-3 or TRBV12-4 and TRBJ2-7; perhaps TRBD2 as D (7 bases). This CDR3 comprises 14 residues. V lost 0 bases to trimming and J lost 4 bases, with 10 bases between them. CDR3 DNA sequence: TGTGCCAGCAGTTTAGCGGAGGGGGGGTACGAGCAGTACTTC. This translates into CASSLAEGGYEQYF.

The rearrangement links TRBV2 to TRBJ1-1; 7 bases line up with TRBD1. The CDR3 length is 14 residues. J gave up 4 bases and V 7 bases, and 9 bases lay outside the gene matches. CDR1 and CDR2 from the germline V gene are SNHLY and FYNNEI. DNA for the CDR3: TGTGCCAGCACTCCACAGGGGCGGGGCACTGAAGCTTTCTTT. This encodes CASTPQGRGTEAFF.

This clonotype was counted between two and nine times. V and J are TRBV15 and TRBJ2-3, with 12 bases matching TRBD2. Trimming at V came to 5 bases and at J to 9 bases, leaving 6 bases not matched to a gene. Germline lookup yields CDR1 LNHNV and CDR2 YYDKDF (reference sequence). This CDR3 contains 14 residues. CDR3: CATSRTSGMQTQYF. Written as DNA, the CDR3 is TGTGCCACCAGCCGGACTAGCGGGATGCAGACGCAGTATTTT.

The genes are TRBV10-3 and TRBJ1-6, with 8 positions matching TRBD1. Germline V lookup: CDR1 ENHRY, CDR2 SYGVKD. The V gene end was trimmed by 5 bases and the J gene end by 7 bases; junction bases not matched to a gene: 4. The CDR3 totals 14 residues. The CDR3 region is CAISIQGGNSPLHF. CDR3 sequence (DNA): TGTGCCATCAGTATACAGGGGGGGAATTCACCCCTCCACTTT.

The V call is TRBV27, the J call TRBJ1-3; no definite D call. The CDR3 covers 14 residues. Between the trimmed V and J ends, which lost 8 bases and 5 bases, there was a span of 16 bases. In germline, CDR1 is MNHEY, CDR2 SMNVEV (reference sequence). CDR3 amino acids: CASGISGRRNTIYF. The CDR3 DNA reads TGTGCCAGCGGGATCAGTGGAAGGCGAAACACCATATATTTT.

CDR3 in DNA: TGCGCCAGCAGCCTCGACAGGGATTCCTTCGAGGGCGGGAGGAGGACTACGAACGAGCAGTACTTC. Protein product: CASSLDRDSFEGGRRTTNEQYF. V is TRBV4-3 and J is TRBJ2-7, with D possibly being TRBD2 (8 bases). This CDR3 contains 22 residues. CDR1 is LGHNA, CDR2 YSLEER, per germline. Trimming stripped 4 bases from V and 5 bases from J, with 39 bases between.

The rearrangement links TRBV20-1 to TRBJ2-7; TRBD2 matches at 10 bases. This CDR3 region has 15 residues. V was pared by 7 bases and J by 3 bases, with 12 bases of the junction left unmatched. Per germline, CDR1 DFQATT and CDR2 SNEGSKA (reference sequence). The CDR3 bases are TGCAGTGTTGTACTAGCGGGAAAAACCCTCTACGAGCAGTACTTC. Translated, it gives CSVVLAGKTLYEQYF.

The gene calls are TRBV6-1 and TRBJ1-1, with unresolved D. Germline V lookup: CDR1 MNHNS, CDR2 SASEGT. V was clipped by 10 bases and J by 6 bases, with 9 bases between them. CDR3 length equals 10 residues. The CDR3: CATGRAEAFF. DNA for the CDR3: TGTGCCACCGGCCGTGCTGAAGCTTTCTTT.

The genes are TRBV5-1 and TRBJ2-2; D is uncertain. Between the trimmed V and J ends, which lost 0 bases and 6 bases, there was a span of 3 bases. The CDR3 has 12 amino acids. Germline CDR1 reads SGHRS; CDR2 reads YFSETQ. Here the CDR3 DNA reads TGCGCCAGCAGCTTGGTGGCCGGGGAGCTGTTTTTT. Protein: CASSLVAGELFF.

The chain combines TRBV5-1 with TRBJ2-5; D is tentatively TRBD1 or TRBD2 (5 bases each). The CDR3 runs 11 residues. The germline V and J ends were trimmed by 0 bases and 12 bases, with 9 bases remaining between them. Germline V gives CDR1 SGHRS, CDR2 YFSETQ. CDR3 amino acids: CASSLAQGEYF. CDR3 in DNA: TGCGCCAGCAGCTTGGCCCAGGGAGAGTACTTC.

A single count supports this clonotype. This sequence joins TRBV7-2 and TRBJ2-7; D not resolved. This CDR3 comprises 12 residues. V dropped 6 bases and J dropped 6 bases, with 12 bases sitting between them. CDR1 and CDR2 from the germline V gene are SGHTA and FQGNSA. CDR3: CASSMALGEQYF. CDR3 bases: TGTGCCAGCAGTATGGCCCTCGGCGAGCAGTACTTC.

This clonotype was detected only a few times. This chain uses TRBV20-1 with TRBJ1-1; no clear D. With 2 bases removed from V and 4 bases from J, the gap between germline ends came to 17 bases. CDR1 and CDR2 (germline): DFQATT, SNEGSKA (reference sequence). The CDR3 runs to 15 residues. The CDR3 DNA reads TGCAGTGCTAGAATAAGCCCCTATGGCGCCACTGAAGCTTTCTTT. It yields the protein CSARISPYGATEAFF.

The chain couples TRBV20-1 to TRBJ2-7; D gene uncertain. Germline lookup yields CDR1 DFQATT and CDR2 SNEGSKA (reference sequence). The ends were cut back, 0 bases at V and 3 bases at J, with 3 bases in the middle. This CDR3 is built from 11 residues. CDR3: CSARDVYEQYF. The CDR3 coding sequence is TGCAGTGCTAGAGATGTCTACGAGCAGTACTTC.

V is TRBV20-1 and J is TRBJ2-6; D is ambiguous. Germline V lookup: CDR1 DFQATT, CDR2 SNEGSKA (reference sequence). Trimming took 6 bases from V and 0 from J, leaving 9 bases between them. The CDR3 extends over 14 amino acids. The CDR3 bases are TGCAGTGCACGAAGTGGCTCTGGGGCCAACGTCCTGACTTTC. This translates into CSARSGSGANVLTF.

The table lists this clonotype with a few counts. J is TRBJ2-2 and V is TRBV20-1; D gene uncertain. CDR1 is DFQATT and CDR2 is SNEGSKA in the germline V gene (reference sequence). CDR3 size: 13 residues. V lost 4 bases, J lost 2 bases, and 8 bases lay in between. Here the CDR3 DNA reads TGCAGTGCTATCTCGACTAACACCGGGGAGCTGTTTTTT. It is translated as CSAISTNTGELFF.

This chain links TRBV14 with TRBJ1-1; D not certain. The CDR3 runs 16 residues. Looked up from germline, CDR1 is SGHDN and CDR2 is FVKESK. V dropped 0 bases and J dropped 6 bases, with 17 bases sitting between them. This chain's CDR3 is CASSQESAPRLPEAFF. In DNA form, the CDR3 reads TGTGCCAGCAGCCAAGAGTCGGCCCCAAGGTTACCTGAAGCTTTCTTT.

This clonotype showed up just a few times. The chain employs TRBV20-1 and TRBJ2-5, with D unclear. There are 12 residues in the CDR3. Germline CDR1 and CDR2: DFQATT and SNEGSKA (reference sequence). The V and J ends lost 6 bases and 2 bases respectively, with 10 bases between them. The CDR3 reads CSAQVRQETQYF. The CDR3 bases are TGCAGTGCGCAGGTTCGGCAAGAGACCCAGTACTTC.

This clonotype was seen more than once but under ten times. The chain combines TRBV10-3 with TRBJ2-3; 10 bases are shared with TRBD2. The germline CDR1 and CDR2 sequences are ENHRY and SYGVKD. With V trimmed by 6 bases and J by 6 bases, 12 bases remained unmatched. This CDR3 is 16 amino acids long. This chain's CDR3 is CAIRDPRLAGEDTQYF. The CDR3 DNA sequence: TGTGCCATCAGGGACCCCCGGCTAGCGGGAGAGGATACGCAGTATTTT.

This clonotype was detected only a few times. The rearrangement links TRBV6-5 to TRBJ2-5; weak D call: TRBD2 (5 bases). The V end was cut by 2 bases, the J end by 2 bases, with 9 bases between. CDR3 size: 14 residues. Germline CDR1 and CDR2: MNHEY and SVGAGI. The DNA for the CDR3 is TGTGCCAGCAGTTACGGTCCGGGGCAAGAGACCCAGTACTTC. This translates into CASSYGPGQETQYF.

By frequency in the sample, this clonotype is medium-sized. The chain recombines TRBV15 with TRBJ1-6, with D uncertain. Germline V gives CDR1 LNHNV, CDR2 YYDKDF (reference sequence). Trimming took off 5 bases at V and 7 bases at J, with 12 bases between the two ends. This CDR3 is built from 14 residues. The CDR3 DNA reads as TGTGCCACCAGCGGGAGCATTCGGAATTCACCCCTCCACTTT. This codes for CATSGSIRNSPLHF.

The chain employs TRBV20-1 and TRBJ1-1; 9 positions match TRBD1. The CDR3 contains 14 residues. The V gene's germline CDR1 is DFQATT and CDR2 SNEGSKA (reference sequence). J was trimmed by 0 bases and V by 6 bases; bases with no gene match: 5. The CDR3 is CSARQGEMNTEAFF. The CDR3 coding sequence is TGCAGTGCCAGACAGGGGGAAATGAACACTGAAGCTTTCTTT.